This T cell receptor (beta chain) was captured by sequencing in a study of T-cell reconstitution after alpha-beta-depleted transplantation in children. Broader study findings: Elevated TCRbeta diversity at day 60 was traced, in some patients, to surviving recipient T cells and thymic progenitors. T-cell counts and diversity at one year post-transplant came mainly from newly produced T cells. Approximately two months post-transplant, alpha-beta T cells reportedly originated from several hundred expanded graft clones.

The ends lost 4 bases at V and 0 bases at J; junction bases unmatched: 5. The CDR3 runs 17 residues. The germline CDR1 and CDR2 sequences are LNHDA and SQIVND (reference sequence). Unique molecular identifiers were incorporated during preparation of the TCRbeta library. MiXCR was run by TCRdb on the PCR reads, yielding one entry per CDR3 protein. The table includes about 260,000 distinct CDR3 sequences, 6.5% to 9% detected once. This clonotype appeared many times. Antigen specificity is unknown. The starting material was PBMCs, mostly from graft donor cells, obtained 180 days after TCRalphabeta/CD19-depleted stem cell transplant. This rearrangement joins TRBV19 to TRBJ2-1; 11 bases map to TRBD2. The clonotype was recovered from a male patient under 18 who had a stem cell transplant for acute lymphoblastic leukemia, so the T cells may come from the graft donor. CDR3 residues: CASSTVAGGYSYNEQFF. CDR3 DNA: TGTGCCAGTAGTACAGTAGCGGGAGGGTACTCCTACAATGAGCAGTTCTTC.